This is a list of T cell receptor beta chains from one sample in a study of T-cell memory formation after mild COVID-19. Each CDR3 protein gets one entry after TCRdb re-called the 5' RACE reads with MiXCR. The sample shows 380,000 or so distinct CDR3 sequences, approximately 15% of them seen only once. Specimen: PBMCs or a T cell subset sorted from them (not recorded which). These receptors all stem from a man aged 18 to 29 who had mild COVID-19 (a few samples of this study predate the infection). Cell type and time point are not known. Both conserved end residues are part of each CDR3. D genes are given only for firm matches. Where a row states a size, it is once, few, many or the class of an expanded clone; other rows omit it.

j_call	v_call	d_call	clone_size	cdr3_nt	cdr3_aa
TRBJ2-3	TRBV28	NA	NA	TGTGCCAGCATCAGGGGGGGTGGCCACACAGATACGCAGTATTTT	CASIRGGGHTDTQYF
TRBJ1-5	TRBV7-9	TRBD1	many	TGTGCCAGCAGCCCCCTGTTAGGACAGGGAAGCAATCAGCCCCAGCATTTT	CASSPLLGQGSNQPQHF
TRBJ1-5	TRBV27	NA	NA	TGTGCCAGCAGTCTCCGGTCCCATCAGCCCCAGCATTTT	CASSLRSHQPQHF
TRBJ2-3	TRBV7-2	NA	NA	TGTGCCAGCAGTCAAGGCGCAGTTAGCACAGATACGCAGTATTTT	CASSQGAVSTDTQYF
TRBJ2-5	TRBV6-5	NA	few	TGTGCCAGCAGTTACGGCCAATTGGGGACCCAGTACTTC	CASSYGQLGTQYF
TRBJ2-3	TRBV20-1	NA	NA	TGCAGTGCTAGGGGAATAGATACGCAGTATTTT	CSARGIDTQYF
TRBJ2-3	TRBV20-1	TRBD2	few	TGCAGTGCTAGAGATCAAGCGGGGAACACAGATACGCAGTATTTT	CSARDQAGNTDTQYF
TRBJ2-5	TRBV10-3	NA	few	TGTGCCATCAGCGAGGCCGGGTTCCAAGAGACCCAGTACTTC	CAISEAGFQETQYF
TRBJ2-1	TRBV6-4	TRBD2	NA	TGTGCCAGCAGTGACGCTGCGGGAGGGGATGAGCAGTTCTTC	CASSDAAGGDEQFF
TRBJ2-1	TRBV12-3/TRBV12-4	TRBD2	few	TGTGCCAGCAGTTTAGACAGGACTAGCCTGTTCTTC	CASSLDRTSLFF
TRBJ2-3	TRBV10-2	TRBD2	NA	TGCGCCAGTCGTACTAGCGGGGAGTACACAGATACGCAGTATTTT	CASRTSGEYTDTQYF
TRBJ2-5	TRBV20-1	NA	NA	TGCAGTGCGCTAGTGGGGGTCAAGACCCAGTACTTC	CSALVGVKTQYF
TRBJ1-1	TRBV12-3/TRBV12-4	NA	few	TGTGCCAGCGGGGGGACGGTGAACACTGAAGCTTTCTTT	CASGGTVNTEAFF
TRBJ2-1	TRBV7-9	NA	few	TGTGCCAGCAGCCCCAGGGGCAGCCACAATGAGCAGTTCTTC	CASSPRGSHNEQFF
TRBJ2-3	TRBV11-2	TRBD2	few	TGTGCCAGCAGTTTGTTTTCGCGGGGGGATACGCAGTATTTT	CASSLFSRGDTQYF
TRBJ1-4	TRBV7-2	NA	once	TGTGCCAGCAGCCCCTGGACGGCTCTAGGCGAAAAACTGTTTTTT	CASSPWTALGEKLFF
TRBJ1-4	TRBV4-3	NA	many	TGCGCCAGCAGCCAAGAATGGGGTGAAAAACTGTTTTTT	CASSQEWGEKLFF
TRBJ2-2	TRBV5-1	NA	few	TGCGCCAGCAGTCCGCAGGGGGGCACCGGGGAGCTGTTTTTT	CASSPQGGTGELFF
TRBJ2-1	TRBV5-5	NA	few	TGTGCCAGCAGCTTAGAAAGCGGGTACAATGAGCAGTTCTTC	CASSLESGYNEQFF
TRBJ2-7	TRBV7-2	NA	NA	TGTGCCAGCAGCTTGAGACAGTCCTACGAGCAGTACTTC	CASSLRQSYEQYF
TRBJ2-1	TRBV4-1	NA	few	TGCGCCAGCAGCCAAGAATTACGGGGGGCAGGGTTCTTC	CASSQELRGAGFF
TRBJ2-5	TRBV5-1	NA	many	TGCGCCAGCAGCCCCCAGGGAGAGACCCAGTACTTC	CASSPQGETQYF
TRBJ2-1	TRBV9	NA	few	TGTGCCAGCAGCGTAGTAGGCTCTGGGTACAATGAGCAGTTCTTC	CASSVVGSGYNEQFF
TRBJ2-7	TRBV20-1	NA	many	TGCAGTGCTAGAGTCGGGGTCTACGAGCAGTACTTC	CSARVGVYEQYF
TRBJ2-7	TRBV5-4	NA	NA	TGTGCCAGCAGCCGAGGGGGGACCTCTTGGAGCGACGAGCAGTACTTC	CASSRGGTSWSDEQYF
TRBJ2-1	TRBV7-2	TRBD2	many	TGTGCCAGCAGCTTATCAGTTCTAGCGGGGGGGCGCGATGAGCAGTTCTTC	CASSLSVLAGGRDEQFF
TRBJ2-3	TRBV27	NA	NA	TGTGCCAGCAGTCGACTGGGGGCAGATACGCAGTATTTT	CASSRLGADTQYF
TRBJ2-1	TRBV5-1	NA	many	TGCGCCAGCAGCTCAAGGGGCAGCTACAATGAGCAGTTCTTC	CASSSRGSYNEQFF
TRBJ1-1	TRBV11-2	NA	few	TGTGCCAGCAGCCAGAGCGCGGGGGGAGCTTTCTTT	CASSQSAGGAFF
TRBJ2-7	TRBV2	TRBD1	NA	TGTGCCAGCAGCCCGGGACAGCTTGGGCAGCAGTACTTC	CASSPGQLGQQYF
TRBJ2-7	TRBV7-8	NA	NA	TGTGCCAGCAGGGAGGGGCGATACTACGAGCAGTACTTC	CASREGRYYEQYF
TRBJ1-1	TRBV29-1	NA	few	TGCAGCGTTCGGCCGGGGGTACGGACTGAAGCTTTCTTT	CSVRPGVRTEAFF
TRBJ2-3	TRBV14	NA	NA	TGTGCCAGCAGCCGTCCCTACACAGATACGCAGTATTTT	CASSRPYTDTQYF
TRBJ2-2	TRBV27	TRBD1	NA	TGTGCCAGCAGTTTAGGACAGGGGGCGTACGGGGAGCTGTTTTTT	CASSLGQGAYGELFF
TRBJ2-7	TRBV4-1	NA	NA	TGCGCCAGCAGCCCCGGACAGTTTACCTCCTACGAGCAGTACTTC	CASSPGQFTSYEQYF
TRBJ2-7	TRBV12-2	NA	NA	TGTGCAAGTCGCTTGTCCGGGACAGGGGGGAATTCGTCCTACGACCAGTACTTC	CASRLSGTGGNSSYDQYF
TRBJ2-3	TRBV5-4	TRBD2	many	TGTGCCAGCAGCTTGGGGAGCGGGGTCAGCACAGATACGCAGTATTTT	CASSLGSGVSTDTQYF
TRBJ1-4	TRBV30	NA	once	TGTGCCTGGAGTGTAAACGGCGCAGGAGGGGAAAAACTGTTTTTT	CAWSVNGAGGEKLFF
TRBJ2-5	TRBV20-1	TRBD2	few	TGCAGCTGGTTGGAGCGGGGGGTGGAGACCCAGTACTTC	CSWLERGVETQYF
TRBJ2-5	TRBV4-1	TRBD2	few	TGCGCCAGCAGCGAGACTAGCGGGGAAGAGACCCAGTACTTC	CASSETSGEETQYF
TRBJ1-1	TRBV5-1	TRBD1	NA	TGCGCCAGCCTCGAGACAGGGGAGGACACTGAAGCTTTCTTT	CASLETGEDTEAFF
TRBJ2-1	TRBV12-3/TRBV12-4	TRBD2	many	TGTGCCAGCAGGACCGAATTGGGGACTAACAATGAGCAGTTCTTC	CASRTELGTNNEQFF